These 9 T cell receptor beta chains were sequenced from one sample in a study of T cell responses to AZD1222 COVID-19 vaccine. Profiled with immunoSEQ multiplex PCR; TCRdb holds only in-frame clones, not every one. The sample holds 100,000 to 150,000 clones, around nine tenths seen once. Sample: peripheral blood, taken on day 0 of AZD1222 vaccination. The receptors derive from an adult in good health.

CDR3: CASSSVGPNQPQHF. The CDR3 DNA is TGTGCCAGCAGCTCGGTCGGTCCCAATCAGCCCCAGCATTTT. The chain combines TRBV7-9 with TRBJ1-5; D unresolved. Germline values: CDR1 SEHNR, CDR2 FQNEAQ (reference sequence). Trimming stripped 4 bases from V and 3 bases from J, with 10 bases between. The CDR3 length is 14 residues.

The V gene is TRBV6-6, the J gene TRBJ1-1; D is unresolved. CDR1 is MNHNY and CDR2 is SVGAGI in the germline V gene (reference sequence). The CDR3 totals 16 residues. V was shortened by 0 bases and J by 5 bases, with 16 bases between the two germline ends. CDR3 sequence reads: CASSYSKASPRTEAFF. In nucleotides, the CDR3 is TGTGCCAGCAGTTACTCGAAGGCTTCACCTAGGACTGAAGCTTTCTTT.

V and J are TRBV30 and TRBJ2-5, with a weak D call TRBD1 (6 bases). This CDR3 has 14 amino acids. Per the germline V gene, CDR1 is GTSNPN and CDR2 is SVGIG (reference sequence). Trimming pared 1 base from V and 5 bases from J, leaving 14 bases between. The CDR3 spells CAWSGYRAEETQYF. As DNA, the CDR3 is TGTGCCTGGAGTGGGTACAGGGCGGAGGAGACCCAGTACTTC.

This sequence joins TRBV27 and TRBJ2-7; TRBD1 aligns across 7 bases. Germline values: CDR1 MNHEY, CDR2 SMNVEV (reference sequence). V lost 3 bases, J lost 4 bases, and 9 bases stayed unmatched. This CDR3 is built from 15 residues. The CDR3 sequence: CASSFLGGRRYEQYF. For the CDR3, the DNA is TGTGCCAGCAGTTTTCTAGGGGGCAGAAGGTACGAGCAGTACTTC.

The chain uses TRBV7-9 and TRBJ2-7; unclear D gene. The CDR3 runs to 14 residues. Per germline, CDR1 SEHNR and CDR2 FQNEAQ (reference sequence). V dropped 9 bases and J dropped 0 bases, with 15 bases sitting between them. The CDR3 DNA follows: TGTGCCAGTAGTCAGGTCTCGAGCTCCTACGAGCAGTACTTC. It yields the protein CASSQVSSSYEQYF.

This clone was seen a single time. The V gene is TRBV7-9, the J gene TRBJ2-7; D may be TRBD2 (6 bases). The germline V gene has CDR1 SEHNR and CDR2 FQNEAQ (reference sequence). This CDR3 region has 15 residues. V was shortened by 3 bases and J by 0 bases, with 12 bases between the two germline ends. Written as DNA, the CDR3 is TGTGCCAGCAGCTTCGGACTACCGAGCTCCTACGAGCAGTACTTC. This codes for CASSFGLPSSYEQYF.

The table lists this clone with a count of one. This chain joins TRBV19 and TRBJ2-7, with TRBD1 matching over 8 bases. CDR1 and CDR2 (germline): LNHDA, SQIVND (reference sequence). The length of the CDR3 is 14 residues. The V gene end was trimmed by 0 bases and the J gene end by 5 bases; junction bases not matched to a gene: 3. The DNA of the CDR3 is TGTGCCAGTAGTATAGAGGACAGGGTGGACGAGCAGTACTTC. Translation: CASSIEDRVDEQYF.

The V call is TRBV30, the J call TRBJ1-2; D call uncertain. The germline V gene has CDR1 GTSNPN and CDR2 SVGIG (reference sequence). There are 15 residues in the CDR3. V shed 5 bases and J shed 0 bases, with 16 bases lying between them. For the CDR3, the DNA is TGTGCCTGGGAGTTGTATAGCGGAGCTAACTATGGCTACACCTTC. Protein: CAWELYSGANYGYTF.

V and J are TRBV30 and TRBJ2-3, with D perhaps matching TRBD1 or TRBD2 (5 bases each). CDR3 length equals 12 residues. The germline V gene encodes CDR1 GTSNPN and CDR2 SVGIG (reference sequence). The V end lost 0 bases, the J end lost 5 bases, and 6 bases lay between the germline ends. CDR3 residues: CAWSVGGDTQYF. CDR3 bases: TGTGCCTGGAGTGTTGGGGGAGATACGCAGTATTTT.